The present T cell receptor (beta chain) was sequenced within a study of CD8 T cells in ankylosing spondylitis. Generation of TCR beta libraries employed quantitative 5'-RACE incorporating molecular barcodes. TCRdb re-analysed the 5' RACE reads in MiXCR, keeping a single row per CDR3 protein. The table lists around 770,000 distinct CDR3 sequences, about 20% of them singletons. Germline CDR1 is DFQATT and CDR2 is SNEGSKA (reference sequence). The CDR3 spans 14 residues. The J segment lost 5 bases and the V segment lost 5 bases, leaving 9 bases of the junction unmatched. About this clonotype itself: The antigen is unknown.

Study-wide results and limits: One TCR beta motif, made up of about 8 highly homologous variants, appeared characteristic of ankylosing spondylitis blood. Clones linked to disease were reported to show significant enrichment in matched ankylosing spondylitis synovial fluid.

Material: blood, either unsorted or a sorted T cell fraction (not recorded which). The TCR sequence derives from a male donor with ankylosing spondylitis. The gene calls are TRBV20-1 and TRBJ2-7, with TRBD1 matching 10 bases. CDR3 amino acids: CSAGTGTGVHEQYF. Written as DNA, the CDR3 is TGCAGTGCTGGCACCGGGACAGGGGTCCACGAGCAGTACTTC.